A single sample is the source of the 17 T cell receptor beta chains below, sequenced in a study of post-analysis software for immune sequencing data. Notes on the study in general: Roughly five TRBV segments appeared more often in patients than in controls, and TRBV5-6, TRBV5-1 and TRBV20-1 were among these.

Their antigens are not known. Researchers reported that TCR beta cDNA libraries carried unique molecular identifiers. TCRdb recomputed calls from the PCR reads with MiXCR, one row per CDR3 protein. The profile shows hundreds of thousands of distinct CDR3 sequences, roughly 30% of them singletons. Specimen: blood. The receptors were gathered from a girl aged 5 to 17 with multiple sclerosis.

The V gene is TRBV7-6, the J gene TRBJ2-3, with TRBD2 matching 13 bases. The junction had 6 bases not matched to a gene; V was cut back by 6 bases and J by 3 bases. The CDR3 has 16 residues. Germline V gene sequence: CDR1 SGHVS, CDR2 FNYEAQ. DNA for the CDR3: TGTGCCAGCAGTCGGGGACTAGCGGGGCCAACAGATACGCAGTATTTT. Its protein product is CASSRGLAGPTDTQYF.

This clonotype was detected a few times. The V call is TRBV6-5, the J call TRBJ1-2; no clear D gene. The CDR3 loop spans 14 amino acids. Germline V gene data show CDR1 as MNHEY and CDR2 as SVGAGI. Trimming left V 5 bases short and J 4 bases short, with 14 bases between. The CDR3 protein is CASSHPGQAYGYTF. CDR3 coding DNA: TGTGCCAGCAGTCACCCTGGGCAGGCCTATGGCTACACCTTC.

This rearrangement joins TRBV6-5 to TRBJ2-1, with D unresolved. Germline loops: CDR1 MNHEY, CDR2 SVGAGI. Trimming pared 6 bases from V and 10 bases from J, leaving 10 bases between. CDR3 length: 11 amino acids. In DNA form, the CDR3 reads TGTGCCAGCAGCGCCCCTCCCGAGCAGTTCTTC. This codes for CASSAPPEQFF.

The chain couples TRBV12-3 or TRBV12-4 to TRBJ2-1; D possibly matches TRBD1 or TRBD2 (5 bases each). The J call may not be correct, given that the DNA end is closer to TRBJ2-7. The CDR3 runs to 15 residues. The CDR3 loop is CASRSRDLAPNEQYF. The CDR3 region has the DNA TGTGCCAGCAGATCCCGGGACCTAGCCCCCAATGAGCAGTACTTC.

This clonotype has more than one count but fewer than ten. The V call is TRBV29-1, the J call TRBJ2-7; 9 bases agree with TRBD1. This CDR3 region has 13 residues. J gave up 6 bases and V 4 bases, and 7 bases lay outside the gene matches. The germline V gene encodes CDR1 SQVTM and CDR2 ANQGSEA. The CDR3 bases are TGCAGCGTTGGGACAGGGGCACCCTCCGAGCAGTACTTC. Its translation: CSVGTGAPSEQYF.

The chain links TRBV29-1 to TRBJ2-3; D uncertain. V lost 3 bases, J lost 4 bases, and 5 bases lay in between. Germline V gene lookup returns CDR1 SQVTM and CDR2 ANQGSEA. CDR3 size: 11 residues. CDR3 bases: TGCAGCGTTGAGAGGCCAGATACGCAGTATTTT. It codes for CSVERPDTQYF.

J is TRBJ1-1 and V is TRBV20-1; possibly TRBD1 for D (5 bases). The CDR3 extends over 14 amino acids. The V end lost 5 bases, the J end lost 4 bases, and 17 bases lay between the germline ends. The germline V gene encodes CDR1 DFQATT and CDR2 SNEGSKA (reference sequence). The CDR3 sequence is CSAGSFTGLTEAFF. For the CDR3, the DNA is TGCAGTGCTGGCTCTTTTACGGGGCTCACTGAAGCTTTCTTT.

This chain links TRBV7-2 with TRBJ2-7, with D uncertain. Judging by the DNA end, TRBJ2-5 fits better; the J call may be wrong. The germline CDR1 and CDR2 sequences are SGHTA and FQGNSA. This CDR3 spans 13 amino acids. CDR3 in amino acids: CASSSSPGETQYF. The CDR3, as DNA: TGTGCCAGCAGCTCCAGTCCCGGGGAGACCCAGTACTTC.

The V gene is TRBV29-1, the J gene TRBJ2-3; 11 bases line up with TRBD1. The CDR3 loop spans 13 amino acids. CDR1 is SQVTM and CDR2 is ANQGSEA in the germline V gene. V dropped 7 bases and J dropped 4; count of bases not matched to a gene: 4. DNA for the CDR3: TGCAGCGCCGGGACAGGGGGTGCAGATACGCAGTATTTT. Translated, it gives CSAGTGGADTQYF.

The V call is TRBV29-1, the J call TRBJ1-2; 9 positions agree with TRBD1. J gave up 3 bases and V 6 bases, and 5 bases lay outside the gene matches. The length of the CDR3 is 13 residues. Germline lookup yields CDR1 SQVTM and CDR2 ANQGSEA. CDR3 sequence: CSVPQGADYGYTF. CDR3 sequence (DNA): TGCAGCGTCCCACAGGGGGCTGACTATGGCTACACCTTC.

V usage is TRBV20-1 and J usage is TRBJ2-7, with 8 bases matching TRBD2. The CDR3 is 14 amino acids. The V segment lost 0 bases and the J segment 3 bases; nucleotides outside the gene matches: 4. Germline V gene sequence: CDR1 DFQATT, CDR2 SNEGSKA (reference sequence). The CDR3 DNA sequence: TGCAGTGCTAGAGATCGGGAGGGCCGCTACGAGCAGTACTTC. This translates into CSARDREGRYEQYF.

The chain is built from TRBV20-1 and TRBJ2-5, with 8 bases fitting TRBD2. The J call is doubtful: the DNA matches TRBJ2-7 better. The CDR3 consists of 13 residues. Germline V CDR1 and CDR2: DFQATT, SNEGSKA (reference sequence). In nucleotides, the CDR3 is TGCAGTGCTTTCGGACTAGCAGACTGCGAGCAGTACTTC. This translates into CSAFGLADCEQYF.

The J gene is TRBJ2-6, the V gene TRBV5-1; tentatively, D is TRBD1 (5 bases). The CDR3 has 17 residues. V was clipped by 0 bases and J by 0 bases, with 10 bases between them. Germline V gives CDR1 SGHRS, CDR2 YFSETQ. The CDR3 here is CASSLGDSSSGANVLTF. The CDR3 bases are TGCGCCAGCAGCTTGGGAGACAGTAGCTCTGGGGCCAACGTCCTGACTTTC.

This chain joins TRBV3-1 and TRBJ2-2; maybe TRBD2 (5 bases). Trimming removed 5 bases from V and 2 bases from J, with 9 bases in between. The length of the CDR3 is 14 residues. Germline V gene data show CDR1 as LGHDT and CDR2 as YNNKEL (reference sequence). The CDR3 DNA follows: TGTGCCAGCAGCGGACTGATAAACACCGGGGAGCTGTTTTTT. This sequence encodes CASSGLINTGELFF.

The chain has TRBV6-5 and TRBJ1-4; possibly TRBD1 for D (6 bases). Germline V gives CDR1 MNHEY, CDR2 SVGAGI. V lost 2 bases to trimming and J lost 5 bases, with 6 bases between them. This CDR3 contains 13 residues. Written as DNA, the CDR3 is TGTGCCAGCAGTTACGACAGGAATGAAAAACTGTTTTTT. Translated, it gives CASSYDRNEKLFF.

This clonotype was seen a handful of times. The CDR3 coding sequence is TGTGCCAGCAGTTTCACCGAGACAGGCCCCAATGAGCAGTTCTTC. Amino acids: CASSFTETGPNEQFF. This chain connects TRBV6-6 to TRBJ2-1, with TRBD1 as a possible D gene (6 bases). The CDR3 length is 15 residues. V was clipped by 4 bases and J by 6 bases, with 16 bases between them. The germline gives CDR1 MNHNY, CDR2 SVGAGI (reference sequence).

The chain links TRBV28 to TRBJ2-1, with 11 positions matching TRBD2. V lost 8 bases, J lost 6 bases, and 18 bases stayed unmatched. The CDR3 is 18 amino acids. Germline-derived CDR1 and CDR2 are MDHEN and SYDVKM. CDR3 protein: CASSPSSGRPGAFNEQFF. The DNA for the CDR3 is TGTGCCAGCTCACCTTCTAGCGGGAGGCCAGGGGCTTTCAATGAGCAGTTCTTC.